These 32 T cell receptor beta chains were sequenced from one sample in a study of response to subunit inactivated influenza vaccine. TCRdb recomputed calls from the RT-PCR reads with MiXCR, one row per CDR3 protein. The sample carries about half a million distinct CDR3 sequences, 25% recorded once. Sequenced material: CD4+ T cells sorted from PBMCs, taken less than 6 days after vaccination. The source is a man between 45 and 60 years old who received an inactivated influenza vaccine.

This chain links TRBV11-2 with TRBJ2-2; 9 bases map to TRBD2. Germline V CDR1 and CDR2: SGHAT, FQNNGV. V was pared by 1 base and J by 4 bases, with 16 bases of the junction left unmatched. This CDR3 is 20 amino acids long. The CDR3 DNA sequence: TGTGCCAGCAGCTTAGGCCGAATAGCGGGAGAAAGGTTGGCCACCGGGGAGCTGTTTTTT. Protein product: CASSLGRIAGERLATGELFF.

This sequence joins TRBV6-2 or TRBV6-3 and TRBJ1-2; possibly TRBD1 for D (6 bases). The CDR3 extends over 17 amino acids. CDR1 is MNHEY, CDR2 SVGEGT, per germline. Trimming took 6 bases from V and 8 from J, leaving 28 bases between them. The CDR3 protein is CASSRYGGGASLVGYTF. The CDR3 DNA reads TGTGCCAGCAGCCGATACGGGGGCGGGGCGTCACTTGTCGGCTACACCTTC.

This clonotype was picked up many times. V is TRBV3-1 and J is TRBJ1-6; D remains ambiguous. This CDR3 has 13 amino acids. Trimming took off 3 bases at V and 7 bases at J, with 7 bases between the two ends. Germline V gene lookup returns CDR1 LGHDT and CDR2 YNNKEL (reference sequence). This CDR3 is CASSQGRNSPLHF. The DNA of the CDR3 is TGTGCCAGCAGCCAGGGCAGAAATTCACCCCTCCACTTT.

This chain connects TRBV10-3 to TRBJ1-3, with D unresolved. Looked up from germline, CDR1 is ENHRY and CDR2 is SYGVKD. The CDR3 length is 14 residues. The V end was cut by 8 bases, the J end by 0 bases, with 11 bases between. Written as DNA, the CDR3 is TGTGCCATCTCAACGGGCAGCTCTGGAAACACCATATATTTT. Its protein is CAISTGSSGNTIYF.

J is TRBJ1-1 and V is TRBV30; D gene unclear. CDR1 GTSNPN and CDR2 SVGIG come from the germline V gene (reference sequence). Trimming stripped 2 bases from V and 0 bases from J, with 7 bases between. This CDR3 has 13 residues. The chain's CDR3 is CAWSLRLNTEAFF. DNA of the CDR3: TGTGCCTGGAGTTTACGGTTGAACACTGAAGCTTTCTTT.

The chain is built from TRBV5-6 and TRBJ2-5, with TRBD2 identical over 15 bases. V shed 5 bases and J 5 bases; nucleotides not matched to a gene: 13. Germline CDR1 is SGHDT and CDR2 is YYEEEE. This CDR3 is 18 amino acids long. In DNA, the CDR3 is TGTGCCAGCAGTTATCGGACTAGCGGGAGGGCCTTTCCGGAGACCCAGTACTTC. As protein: CASSYRTSGRAFPETQYF.

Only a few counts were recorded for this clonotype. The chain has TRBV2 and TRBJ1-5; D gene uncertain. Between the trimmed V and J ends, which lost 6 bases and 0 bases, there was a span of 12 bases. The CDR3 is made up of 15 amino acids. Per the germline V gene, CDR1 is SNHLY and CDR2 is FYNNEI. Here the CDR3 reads CASSPRENSNQPQHF. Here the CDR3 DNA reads TGTGCCAGCAGCCCCCGGGAAAATAGCAATCAGCCCCAGCATTTT.

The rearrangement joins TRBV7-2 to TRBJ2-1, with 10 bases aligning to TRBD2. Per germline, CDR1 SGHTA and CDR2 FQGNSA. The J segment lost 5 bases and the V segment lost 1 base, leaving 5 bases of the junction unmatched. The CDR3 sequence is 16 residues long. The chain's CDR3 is CASSLDSGRFDNEQFF. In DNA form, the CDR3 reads TGTGCCAGCAGCTTAGATAGCGGGAGGTTTGACAATGAGCAGTTCTTC.

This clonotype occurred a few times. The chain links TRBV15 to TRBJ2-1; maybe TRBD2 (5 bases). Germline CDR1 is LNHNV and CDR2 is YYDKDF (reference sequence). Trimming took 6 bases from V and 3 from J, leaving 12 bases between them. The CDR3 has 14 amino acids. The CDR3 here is CATSFTGSYNEQFF. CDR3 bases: TGTGCCACCAGTTTTACGGGGAGCTACAATGAGCAGTTCTTC. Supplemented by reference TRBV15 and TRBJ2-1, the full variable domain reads DAMVIQNPRYQVTQFGKPVTLSCSQTLNHNVMYWYQQKSSQAPKLLFHYYDKDFNNEADTPDNFQSRRPNTSFCFLDIRSPGLGDTAMYLCATSFTGSYNEQFFGPGTRLTVL.

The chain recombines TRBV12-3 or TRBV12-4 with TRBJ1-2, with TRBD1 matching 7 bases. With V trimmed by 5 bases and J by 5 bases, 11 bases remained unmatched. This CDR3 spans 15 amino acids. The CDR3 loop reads CASSPRTGLGYGYTF. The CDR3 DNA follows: TGTGCCAGCAGTCCCCGGACAGGTTTAGGATATGGCTACACCTTC.

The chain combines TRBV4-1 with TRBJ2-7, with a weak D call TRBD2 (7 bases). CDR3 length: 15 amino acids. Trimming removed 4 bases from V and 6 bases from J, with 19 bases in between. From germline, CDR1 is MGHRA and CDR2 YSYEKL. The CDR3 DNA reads TGCGCCAGCAGCCTCTGGGGGGGCAGGGAGGGCGAGCAGTACTTC. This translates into CASSLWGGREGEQYF.

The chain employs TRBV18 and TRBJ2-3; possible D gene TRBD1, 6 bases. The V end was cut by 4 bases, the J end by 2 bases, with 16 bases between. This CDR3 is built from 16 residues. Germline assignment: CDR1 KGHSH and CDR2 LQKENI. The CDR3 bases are TGTGCCAGCTCACAAACCTGGACAGAAGTCACAGATACGCAGTATTTT. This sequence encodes CASSQTWTEVTDTQYF.

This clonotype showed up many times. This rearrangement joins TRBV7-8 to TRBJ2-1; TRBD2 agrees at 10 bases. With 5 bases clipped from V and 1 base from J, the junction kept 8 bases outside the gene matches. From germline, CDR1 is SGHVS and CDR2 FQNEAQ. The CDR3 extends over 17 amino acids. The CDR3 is CASSIWTSGSSYNEQFF. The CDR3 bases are TGTGCCAGCAGCATTTGGACTAGCGGCTCATCCTACAATGAGCAGTTCTTC.

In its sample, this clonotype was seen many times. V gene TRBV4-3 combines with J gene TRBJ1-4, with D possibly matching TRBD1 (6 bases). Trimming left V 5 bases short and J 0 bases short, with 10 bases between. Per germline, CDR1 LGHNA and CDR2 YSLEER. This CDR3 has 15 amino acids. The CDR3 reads CASSKYRATNEKLFF. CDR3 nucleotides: TGCGCCAGCAGCAAGTACAGGGCAACTAATGAAAAACTGTTTTTT.

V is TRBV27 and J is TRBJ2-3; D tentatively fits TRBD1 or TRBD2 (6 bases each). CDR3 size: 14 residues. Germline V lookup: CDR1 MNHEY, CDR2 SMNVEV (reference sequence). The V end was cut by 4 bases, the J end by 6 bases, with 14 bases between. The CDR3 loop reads CASSSRGGRDTQYF. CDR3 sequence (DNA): TGTGCCAGCAGTTCCCGTGGGGGGCGGGATACGCAGTATTTT.

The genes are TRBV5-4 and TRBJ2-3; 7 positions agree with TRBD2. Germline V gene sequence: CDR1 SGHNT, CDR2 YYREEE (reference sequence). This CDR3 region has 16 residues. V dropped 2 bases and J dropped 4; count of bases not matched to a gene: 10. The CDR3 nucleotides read TGTGCCAGCAGCTTCGGCGGGAGACTCGGCGCAGATACGCAGTATTTT. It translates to CASSFGGRLGADTQYF.

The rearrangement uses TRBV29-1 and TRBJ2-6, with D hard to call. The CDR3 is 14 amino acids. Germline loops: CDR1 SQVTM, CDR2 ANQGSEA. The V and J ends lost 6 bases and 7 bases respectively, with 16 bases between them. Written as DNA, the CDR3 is TGCAGCGTGGCCTTGGGGTCAGTTGCCAACGTCCTGACTTTC. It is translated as CSVALGSVANVLTF.

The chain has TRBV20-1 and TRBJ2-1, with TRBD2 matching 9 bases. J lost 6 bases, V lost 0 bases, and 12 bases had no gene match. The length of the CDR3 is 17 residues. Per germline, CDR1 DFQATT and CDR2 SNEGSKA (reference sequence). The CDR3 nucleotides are TGCAGTGCTAGAGATCGGTGGCGGGAGGGCCTTTTCAATGAGCAGTTCTTC. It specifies CSARDRWREGLFNEQFF.

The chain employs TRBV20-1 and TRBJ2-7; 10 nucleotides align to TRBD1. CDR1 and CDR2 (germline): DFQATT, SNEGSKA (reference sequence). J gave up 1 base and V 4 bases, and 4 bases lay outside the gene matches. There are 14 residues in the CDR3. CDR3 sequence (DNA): TGCAGTGCTACCGGGGACAGGGGTTCCTACGAGCAGTACTTC. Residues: CSATGDRGSYEQYF.

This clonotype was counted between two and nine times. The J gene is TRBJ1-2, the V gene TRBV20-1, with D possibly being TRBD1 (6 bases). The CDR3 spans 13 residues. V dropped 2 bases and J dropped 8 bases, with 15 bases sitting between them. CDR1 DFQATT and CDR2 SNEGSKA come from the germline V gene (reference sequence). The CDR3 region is CSARSDSLGGYTF. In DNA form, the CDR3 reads TGCAGTGCTAGATCGGACAGTCTGGGAGGCTACACCTTC.

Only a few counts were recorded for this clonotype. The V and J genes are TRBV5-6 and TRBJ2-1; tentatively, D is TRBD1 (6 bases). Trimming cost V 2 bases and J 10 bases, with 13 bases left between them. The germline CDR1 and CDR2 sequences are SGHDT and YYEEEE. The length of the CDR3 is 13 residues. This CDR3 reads CASSLGTPLEQFF. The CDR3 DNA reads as TGTGCCAGCAGCTTAGGGACACCTCTAGAGCAGTTCTTC. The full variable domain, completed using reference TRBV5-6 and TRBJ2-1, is DAGVTQSPTHLIKTRGQQVTLRCSPKSGHDTVSWYQQALGQGPQFIFQYYEEEERQRGNFPDRFSGHQFPNYSSELNVNALLLGDSALYLCASSLGTPLEQFFGPGTRLTVL.

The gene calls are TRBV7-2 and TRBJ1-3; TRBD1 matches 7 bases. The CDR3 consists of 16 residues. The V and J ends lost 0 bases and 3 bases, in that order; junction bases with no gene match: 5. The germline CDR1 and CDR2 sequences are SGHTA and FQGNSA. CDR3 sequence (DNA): TGTGCCAGCAGCTTAGCGCGAGGGGGCGGTGGAAACACCATATATTTT. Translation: CASSLARGGGGNTIYF.

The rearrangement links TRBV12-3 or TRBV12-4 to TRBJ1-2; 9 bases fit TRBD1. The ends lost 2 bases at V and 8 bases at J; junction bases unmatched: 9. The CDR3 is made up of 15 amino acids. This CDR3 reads CASSLRTGQGGGYTF. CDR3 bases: TGTGCCAGCAGTTTACGAACGGGACAGGGTGGCGGCTACACCTTC.

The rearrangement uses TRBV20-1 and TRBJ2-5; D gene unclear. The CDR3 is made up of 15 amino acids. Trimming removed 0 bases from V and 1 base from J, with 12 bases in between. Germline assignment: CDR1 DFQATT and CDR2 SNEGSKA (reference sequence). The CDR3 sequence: CSARDLSGPQETQYF. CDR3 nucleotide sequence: TGCAGTGCTAGAGATTTGTCGGGCCCCCAAGAGACCCAGTACTTC.

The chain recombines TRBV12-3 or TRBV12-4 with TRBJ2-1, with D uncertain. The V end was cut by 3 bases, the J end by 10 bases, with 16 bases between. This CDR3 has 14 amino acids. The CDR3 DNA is TGTGCCAGCAGTTTTGGAGTCCTTCAACACGAGCAGTTCTTC. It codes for CASSFGVLQHEQFF.

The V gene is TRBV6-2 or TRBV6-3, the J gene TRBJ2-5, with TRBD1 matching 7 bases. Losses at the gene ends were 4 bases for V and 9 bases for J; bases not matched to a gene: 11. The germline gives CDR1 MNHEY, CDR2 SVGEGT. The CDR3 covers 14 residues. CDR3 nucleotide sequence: TGTGCCAGCAGTTCCCGACAGGGACGTGATGCCCAGTACTTC. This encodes CASSSRQGRDAQYF.

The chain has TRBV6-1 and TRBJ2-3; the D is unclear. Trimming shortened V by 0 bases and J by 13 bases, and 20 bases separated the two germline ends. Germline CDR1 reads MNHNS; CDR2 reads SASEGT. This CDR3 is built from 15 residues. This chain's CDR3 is CASSEADTVRPREYF. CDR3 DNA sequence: TGTGCCAGCAGTGAAGCGGATACGGTGCGGCCGCGAGAGTATTTT.

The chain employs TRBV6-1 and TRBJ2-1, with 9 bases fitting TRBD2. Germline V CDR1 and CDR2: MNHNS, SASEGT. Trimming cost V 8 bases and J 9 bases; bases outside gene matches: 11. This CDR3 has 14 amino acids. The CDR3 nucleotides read TGTGCCAGCCTCCCAGCGGGGGGTACTCTTGAGCAGTTCTTC. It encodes CASLPAGGTLEQFF.

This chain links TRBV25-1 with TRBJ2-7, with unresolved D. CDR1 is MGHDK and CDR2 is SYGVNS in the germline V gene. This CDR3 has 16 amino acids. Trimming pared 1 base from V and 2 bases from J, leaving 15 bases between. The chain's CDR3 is CASSESPVSGTYEQYF. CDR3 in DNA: TGTGCCAGCAGTGAATCGCCCGTGTCCGGAACCTACGAGCAGTACTTC.

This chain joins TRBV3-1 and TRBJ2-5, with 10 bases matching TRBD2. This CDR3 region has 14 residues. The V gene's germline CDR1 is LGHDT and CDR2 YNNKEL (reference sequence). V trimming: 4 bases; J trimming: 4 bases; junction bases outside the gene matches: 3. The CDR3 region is CASSPGLARETQYF. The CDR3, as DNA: TGTGCCAGCAGCCCGGGACTAGCGAGAGAGACCCAGTACTTC.

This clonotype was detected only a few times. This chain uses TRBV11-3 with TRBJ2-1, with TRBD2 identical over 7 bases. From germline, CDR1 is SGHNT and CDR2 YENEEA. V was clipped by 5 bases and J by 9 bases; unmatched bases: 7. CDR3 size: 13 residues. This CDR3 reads CASSAASGGEQFF. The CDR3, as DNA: TGTGCCAGCAGCGCCGCTAGCGGAGGTGAGCAGTTCTTC. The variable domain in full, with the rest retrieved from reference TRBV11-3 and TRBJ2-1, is EAGVVQSPRYKIIEKKQPVAFWCNPISGHNTLYWYLQNLGQGPELLIRYENEEAVDDSQLPKDRFSAERLKGVDSTLKIQPAELGDSAVYLCASSAASGGEQFFGPGTRLTVL.

The CDR3 nucleotides read TGTGCCAGCAGACTTACAGGGGGAACGAACACCGGGGAGCTGTTTTTT. Translation gives CASRLTGGTNTGELFF. The V gene is TRBV11-1, the J gene TRBJ2-2, with 8 bases fitting TRBD1. Germline CDR1 reads SGHAT; CDR2 reads FQDESV (reference sequence). CDR3 length equals 16 residues. The J segment lost 0 bases and the V segment lost 6 bases, leaving 6 bases of the junction unmatched.